Listed below are T cell receptor beta chains from one sample, sequenced in a study of blood T cell repertoires in COVID-19. The protocol was immunoSEQ multiplex PCR, while the TCRdb copy is restricted to in-frame clones and leaves out a portion. The data show approximately 260,000 clones, about 89% seen once. The material sequenced was peripheral blood. The receptors originated from a man between 50 and 59 years old with acute or convalescent COVID-19. The CDR3 runs from the conserved cysteine through the conserved F or W. A D gene is named only where the DNA matches it firmly. Where a row states a size, it is once, few, many or the class of an expanded clone; other rows omit it.

D gene,J gene,clone size,V gene,CDR3 protein,CDR3 DNA
-,TRBJ2-7,-,TRBV30,CAFSVGLYEQYF,TGTGCCTTCAGTGTGGGGCTCTACGAGCAGTACTTC
TRBD2,TRBJ2-1,-,TRBV11-3,CASSLLGLAGARGREQFF,TGTGCCAGCAGCTTACTCGGACTAGCGGGGGCCCGGGGCCGTGAGCAGTTCTTC
-,TRBJ1-1,-,TRBV4-1,CASSQVSVAREAFF,TGCGCCAGCAGCCAAGTGAGCGTGGCACGTGAAGCTTTCTTT
-,TRBJ2-5,-,TRBV24-1,CATSDTTLGGETQYF,TGTGCCACCAGTGATACGACCCTAGGGGGAGAGACCCAGTACTTC
-,TRBJ2-5,-,TRBV5-1,CASSLEGGETQYF,TGCGCCAGCAGCTTGGAAGGGGGAGAGACCCAGTACTTC
TRBD1,TRBJ2-7,-,TRBV7-2,CASSIRRQGRYEQYF,TGTGCCAGCAGCATCCGCAGACAGGGGCGGTACGAGCAGTACTTC
-,TRBJ1-1,-,TRBV7-6,CASSLAPGEVGTEAFF,TGTGCCAGCAGCTTAGCACCGGGGGAGGTGGGCACTGAAGCTTTCTTT
TRBD1,TRBJ2-7,-,TRBV5-6,CASSLGQGPYEQYF,TGTGCCAGCAGCTTGGGACAGGGCCCCTACGAGCAGTACTTC
-,TRBJ2-5,-,TRBV27,CASTPSDPGFGETQYF,TGTGCCAGCACCCCTTCCGATCCAGGGTTTGGGGAGACCCAGTACTTC
-,TRBJ1-1,few,TRBV4-1,CASSQDRYREAFF,TGCGCCAGCAGCCAAGACAGGTACCGTGAAGCTTTCTTT
-,TRBJ2-7,once,TRBV11-1,CASSLVPYEQYF,TGTGCCAGCAGCTTAGTCCCATACGAGCAGTACTTC
-,TRBJ1-6,once,TRBV12-1,CANMPLDRNNSPLHF,TGTGCCAACATGCCTCTTGACAGGAATAATTCACCCCTCCACTTT
-,TRBJ2-4,-,TRBV7-8,CASSFLAQGLLAKNIQYF,TGTGCCAGCAGCTTCTTGGCACAGGGACTATTAGCCAAAAACATTCAGTACTTC
-,TRBJ2-1,few,TRBV3-1/TRBV3-2,CASSQEFRDSYYNEQFF,TGTGCCAGCAGCCAGGAATTCCGGGACTCCTACTACAATGAGCAGTTCTTC
-,TRBJ1-2,-,TRBV11-2,CASSSDRDYGYTF,TGTGCCAGCAGCTCGGACAGAGATTATGGCTACACCTTC
TRBD1,TRBJ2-1,-,TRBV27,CASSPTGSSYNEQFF,TGTGCCAGCAGTCCGACAGGGAGCAGCTACAATGAGCAGTTCTTC
-,TRBJ2-5,few,TRBV5-4,CASSFPRADTWETQYF,TGTGCCAGCAGCTTCCCTCGGGCGGACACCTGGGAGACCCAGTACTTC
-,TRBJ2-7,-,TRBV18,CASSRDKGGEQYF,TGTGCCAGCTCACGGGATAAAGGAGGCGAGCAGTACTTC
-,TRBJ2-3,-,TRBV4-1,CASSPGIVADTQYF,TGCGCCAGCAGCCCTGGTATCGTAGCAGATACGCAGTATTTT
-,TRBJ2-2,-,TRBV3-1/TRBV3-2,CASRKGGADTGELFF,TGTGCCAGCCGCAAGGGGGGGGCTGACACCGGGGAGCTGTTTTTT